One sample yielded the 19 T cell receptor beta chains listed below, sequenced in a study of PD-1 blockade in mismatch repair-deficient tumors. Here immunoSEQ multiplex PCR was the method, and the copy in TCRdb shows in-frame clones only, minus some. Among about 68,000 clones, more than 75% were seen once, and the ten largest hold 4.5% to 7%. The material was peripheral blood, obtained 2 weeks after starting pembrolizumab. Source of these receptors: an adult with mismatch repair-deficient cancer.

The chain's CDR3 is CASSLTGTGDSGQFF. The CDR3 DNA sequence: TGTGCCAGCAGCTTAACCGGGACAGGGGATTCCGGGCAGTTCTTC. The genes are TRBV11-2 and TRBJ2-1; 10 bases are a match to TRBD1. The CDR3 is made up of 15 amino acids. Germline V gene sequence: CDR1 SGHAT, CDR2 FQNNGV. J gave up 12 bases and V 2 bases, and 10 bases lay outside the gene matches.

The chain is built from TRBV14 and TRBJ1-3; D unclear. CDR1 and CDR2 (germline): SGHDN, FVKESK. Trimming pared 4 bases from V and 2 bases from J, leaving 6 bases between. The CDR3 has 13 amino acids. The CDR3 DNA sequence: TGTGCCAGCAGCCCGGAGGCTGGAAACACCATATATTTT. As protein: CASSPEAGNTIYF.

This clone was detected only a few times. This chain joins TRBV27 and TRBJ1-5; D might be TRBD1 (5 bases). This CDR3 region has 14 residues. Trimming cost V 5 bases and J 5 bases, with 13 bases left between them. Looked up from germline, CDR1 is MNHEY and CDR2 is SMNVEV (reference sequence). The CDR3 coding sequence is TGTGCCAGCAGTCACGGGAGGGGAGATCAGCCCCAGCATTTT. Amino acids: CASSHGRGDQPQHF.

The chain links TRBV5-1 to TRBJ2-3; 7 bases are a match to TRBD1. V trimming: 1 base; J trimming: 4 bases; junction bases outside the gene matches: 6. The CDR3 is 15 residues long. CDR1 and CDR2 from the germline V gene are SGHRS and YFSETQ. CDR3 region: CASSLTGVFPDTQYF. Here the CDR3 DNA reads TGCGCCAGCAGCTTGACAGGGGTGTTCCCAGATACGCAGTATTTT.

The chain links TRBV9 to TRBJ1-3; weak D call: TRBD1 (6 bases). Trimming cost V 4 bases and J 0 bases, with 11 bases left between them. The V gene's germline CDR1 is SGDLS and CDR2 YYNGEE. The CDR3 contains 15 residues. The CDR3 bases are TGTGCCAGCAGCCAACAGGGATTCTCTGGAAACACCATATATTTT. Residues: CASSQQGFSGNTIYF.

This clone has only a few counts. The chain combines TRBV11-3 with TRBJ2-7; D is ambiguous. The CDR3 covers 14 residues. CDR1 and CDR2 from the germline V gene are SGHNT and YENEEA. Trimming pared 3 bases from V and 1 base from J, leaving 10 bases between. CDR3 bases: TGTGCCAGCAGCTTTTCAGCGCGTTCCTACGAGCAGTACTTC. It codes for CASSFSARSYEQYF.

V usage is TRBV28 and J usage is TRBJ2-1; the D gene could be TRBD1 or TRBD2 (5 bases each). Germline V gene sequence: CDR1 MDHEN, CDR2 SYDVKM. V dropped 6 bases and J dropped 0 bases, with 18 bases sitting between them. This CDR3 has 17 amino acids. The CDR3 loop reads CASRTPQGTSSYNEQFF. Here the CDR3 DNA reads TGTGCCAGCAGAACCCCCCAAGGGACGAGCTCCTACAATGAGCAGTTCTTC.

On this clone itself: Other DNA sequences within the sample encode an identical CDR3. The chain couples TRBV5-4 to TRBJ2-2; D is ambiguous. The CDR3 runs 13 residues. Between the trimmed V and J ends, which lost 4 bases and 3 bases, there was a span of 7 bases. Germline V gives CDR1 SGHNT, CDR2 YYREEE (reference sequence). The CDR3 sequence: CASSLTDTGELFF. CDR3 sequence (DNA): TGTGCCAGCAGCCTGACCGACACCGGGGAGCTGTTTTTT.

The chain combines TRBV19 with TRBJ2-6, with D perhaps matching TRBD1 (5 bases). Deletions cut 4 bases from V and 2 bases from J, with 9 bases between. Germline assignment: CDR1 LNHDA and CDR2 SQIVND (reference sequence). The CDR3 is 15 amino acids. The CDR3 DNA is TGTGCCAGTAGTAAGGGGTTGACTGGGGCCAACGTCCTGACTTTC. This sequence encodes CASSKGLTGANVLTF.

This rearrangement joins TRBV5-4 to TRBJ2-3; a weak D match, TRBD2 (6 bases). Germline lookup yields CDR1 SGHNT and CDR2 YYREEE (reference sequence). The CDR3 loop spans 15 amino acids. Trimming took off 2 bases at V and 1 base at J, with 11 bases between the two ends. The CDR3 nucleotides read TGTGCCAGCAGCTTAGGCGGAGGGGGCACAGATACGCAGTATTTT. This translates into CASSLGGGGTDTQYF.

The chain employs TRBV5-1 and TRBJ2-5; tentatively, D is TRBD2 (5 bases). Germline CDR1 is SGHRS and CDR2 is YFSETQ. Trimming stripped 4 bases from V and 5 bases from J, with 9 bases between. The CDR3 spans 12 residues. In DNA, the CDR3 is TGCGCCAGCAGCGGGAGCCGGGAGACCCAGTACTTC. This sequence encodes CASSGSRETQYF.

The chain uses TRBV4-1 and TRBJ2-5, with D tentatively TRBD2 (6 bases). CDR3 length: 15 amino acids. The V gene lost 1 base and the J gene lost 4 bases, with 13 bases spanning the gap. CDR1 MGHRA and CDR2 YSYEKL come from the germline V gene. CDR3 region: CASSQVPGSGETQYF. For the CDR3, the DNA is TGCGCCAGCAGCCAAGTTCCCGGGAGTGGAGAGACCCAGTACTTC.

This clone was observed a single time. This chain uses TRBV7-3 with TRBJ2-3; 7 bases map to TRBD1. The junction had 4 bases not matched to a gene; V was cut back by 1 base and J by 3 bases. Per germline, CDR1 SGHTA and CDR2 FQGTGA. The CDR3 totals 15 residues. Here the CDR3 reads CASSLRGTETDTQYF. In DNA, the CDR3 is TGTGCCAGCAGCTTAAGGGGGACAGAGACAGATACGCAGTATTTT. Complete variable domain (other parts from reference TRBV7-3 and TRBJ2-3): GAGVSQTPSNKVTEKGKYVELRCDPISGHTALYWYRQSLGQGPEFLIYFQGTGAADDSGLPNDRFFAVRPEGSVSTLKIQRTERGDSAVYLCASSLRGTETDTQYFGPGTRLTVL.

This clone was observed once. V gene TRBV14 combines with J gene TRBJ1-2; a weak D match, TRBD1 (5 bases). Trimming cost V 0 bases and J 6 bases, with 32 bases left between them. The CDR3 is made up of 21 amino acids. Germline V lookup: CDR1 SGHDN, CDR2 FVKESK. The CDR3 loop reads CASSQDFGVGQGDPRENGYTF. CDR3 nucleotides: TGTGCCAGCAGCCAAGATTTCGGTGTCGGTCAGGGCGACCCTAGGGAGAATGGCTACACCTTC.

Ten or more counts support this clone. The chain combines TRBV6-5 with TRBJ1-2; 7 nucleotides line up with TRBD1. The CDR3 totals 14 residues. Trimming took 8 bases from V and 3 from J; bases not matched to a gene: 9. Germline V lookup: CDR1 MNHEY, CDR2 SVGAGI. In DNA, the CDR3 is TGTGCCAGCCGGCGACAGGGCGGTCACTATGGCTACACCTTC. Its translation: CASRRQGGHYGYTF.

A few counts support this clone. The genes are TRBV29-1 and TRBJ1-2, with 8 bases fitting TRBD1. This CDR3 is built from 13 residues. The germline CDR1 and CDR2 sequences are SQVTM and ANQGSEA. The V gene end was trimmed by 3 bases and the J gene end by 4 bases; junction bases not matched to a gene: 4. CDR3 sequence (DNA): TGCAGCGTTGACCCGGGACAGGCCTATGGCTACACCTTC. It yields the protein CSVDPGQAYGYTF.

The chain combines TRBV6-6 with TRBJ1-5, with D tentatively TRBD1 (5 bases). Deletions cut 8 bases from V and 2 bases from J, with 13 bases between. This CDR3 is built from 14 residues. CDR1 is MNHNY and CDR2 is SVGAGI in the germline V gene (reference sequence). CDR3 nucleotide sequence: TGTGCCAGCTGGACGGGGCTGGGCAATCAGCCCCAGCATTTT. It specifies CASWTGLGNQPQHF.

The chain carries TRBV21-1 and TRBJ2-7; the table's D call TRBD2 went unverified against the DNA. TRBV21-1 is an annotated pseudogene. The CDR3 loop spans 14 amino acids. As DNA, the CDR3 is TGTGCCAGCAGCATGGACTTCTTCTCCTACGAGCAGTACTTC. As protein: CASSMDFFSYEQYF.

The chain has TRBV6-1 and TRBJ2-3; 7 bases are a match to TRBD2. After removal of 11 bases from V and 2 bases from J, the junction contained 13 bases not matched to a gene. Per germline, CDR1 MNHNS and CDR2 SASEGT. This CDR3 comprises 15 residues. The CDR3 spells CAGGRLADITDTQYF. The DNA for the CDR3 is TGTGCCGGGGGAAGACTAGCCGATATCACAGATACGCAGTATTTT.